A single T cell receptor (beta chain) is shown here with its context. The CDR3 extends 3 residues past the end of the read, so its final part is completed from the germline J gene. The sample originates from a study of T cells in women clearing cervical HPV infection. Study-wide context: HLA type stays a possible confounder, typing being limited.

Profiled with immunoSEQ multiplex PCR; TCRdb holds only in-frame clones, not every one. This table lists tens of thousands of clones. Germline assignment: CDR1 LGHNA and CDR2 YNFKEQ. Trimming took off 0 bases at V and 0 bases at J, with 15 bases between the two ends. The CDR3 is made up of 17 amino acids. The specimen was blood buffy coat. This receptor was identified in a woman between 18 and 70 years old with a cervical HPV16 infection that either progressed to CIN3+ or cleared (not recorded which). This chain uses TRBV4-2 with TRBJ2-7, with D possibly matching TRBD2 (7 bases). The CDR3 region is CASSQDFAGASSYEQYF. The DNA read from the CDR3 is TGTGCCAGCAGCCAAGATTTCGCGGGGGCCTCCTCCTACGAG.